This T cell receptor beta chain was recovered during a study of T cells expressing NK-cell markers. The CDR3 spans 16 residues. The germline gives CDR1 LGHDT, CDR2 YNNKEL (reference sequence). TCRdb reprocessed the 5' RACE reads and stores each CDR3 protein as one record, lacking DNA. The sample has roughly 380,000 distinct CDR3 sequences. The source is a man aged 18-70 years in good health. V gene TRBV3-1 combines with J gene TRBJ1-2; TCRdb's assignment of TRBD1 cannot be checked, as there is no DNA. Sequenced: blood T cells: a sorted CD56 or NKG2C T cell subset, CD4+ or CD8+ T cells, or bulk PBMC T cells (not recorded which). Here the CDR3 reads CASSRNPGQGGNGYTF.